This T cell receptor (beta chain) was captured in a study of CD8 T cells in ankylosing spondylitis. General observations from the study: Peripheral blood samples showed relatively rare disease-linked clones, and these clones were CD8+.

Trimming pared 0 bases from V and 4 bases from J, leaving 14 bases between. This CDR3 has 16 amino acids. From germline, CDR1 is SGHDT and CDR2 YYEEEE. To note about this clonotype: Its target is unknown.

TCRdb used MiXCR to reprocess the 5' RACE reads, holding one entry per CDR3 protein. The table shows some 130,000 distinct CDR3 sequences, with more than 5.5% occurring only once. This clonotype was sampled from a female donor with ankylosing spondylitis or in good health (not recorded which). The source material was blood, either unsorted or a sorted T cell fraction (not recorded which). This chain connects TRBV5-6 to TRBJ2-1, with D possibly being TRBD1 or TRBD2 (5 bases each). Here the CDR3 reads CASSLAYGTEYNEQFF. The CDR3 DNA is TGTGCCAGCAGCTTGGCGTATGGGACGGAATACAATGAGCAGTTCTTC.